Listed below are T cell receptor beta chains from one sample, sequenced in a study of cytomegalovirus exposure and HLA in healthy donors. Some clones are missing from TCRdb's copy, which holds only in-frame ones; the method was immunoSEQ multiplex PCR. The sample holds more than 85,000 clones, approximately 79% seen once. Input material: PBMCs. These receptors were collected from a man younger than 45 in good health and CMV-seropositive. Both conserved end residues are part of each CDR3. D genes are given only for firm matches. Size values are once, few and many counts, or a class for expanded clones, and some rows have none.

J: TRBJ1-2
D: TRBD1
size: -
V: TRBV6-1
DNA: TGTGCCAGCATGAACGGACAGGGGGCATATGGCTACACCTTC
CDR3: CASMNGQGAYGYTF

J: TRBJ2-1
D: -
size: -
V: TRBV7-2
DNA: TGTGCCAGCAGCTTAGAACTAAAGCGTCCTCCCAGCGGTAAGCAGTTCTTC
CDR3: CASSLELKRPPSGKQFF

J: TRBJ2-5
D: -
size: -
V: TRBV5-6
DNA: TGTGCCAGCAGCTTGTGGCTTCAAGAGACCCAGTACTTC
CDR3: CASSLWLQETQYF

J: TRBJ2-1
D: -
size: -
V: TRBV6-1
DNA: TGTGCCAGCAGTGGGGGGGGCCAGGACAATGAGCAGTTCTTC
CDR3: CASSGGGQDNEQFF

J: TRBJ1-5
D: -
size: -
V: TRBV27
DNA: TGTGCCAGCAGTCGCTGGGGCGGGCCCCAGCATTTT
CDR3: CASSRWGGPQHF

J: TRBJ1-2
D: -
size: few
V: TRBV7-8
DNA: TGTGCCAGCAGCTTTACAGAAAACTATGGCTACACCTTC
CDR3: CASSFTENYGYTF

J: TRBJ1-2
D: -
size: -
V: TRBV7-9
DNA: TGTGCCAGCAGCTTCGACACTAACTATGGCTACACCTTC
CDR3: CASSFDTNYGYTF

J: TRBJ2-3
D: TRBD2
size: -
V: TRBV18
DNA: TGTGCCAGCTCACCACAGGAGGGACTAGCGGGGGTCGGTACGCAGTATTTT
CDR3: CASSPQEGLAGVGTQYF

J: TRBJ1-1
D: -
size: -
V: TRBV19
DNA: TGTGCCAGTAGTATAGAGGAGACCGTCAACTTTCTTGGAGCTTTCTTT
CDR3: CASSIEETVNFLGAFF

J: TRBJ2-7
D: TRBD2
size: -
V: TRBV7-9
DNA: TGTGCCAGCAGCTTAGCTTATCTGACTAGCGGGGGGTCTACCTACGAGCAGTACTTC
CDR3: CASSLAYLTSGGSTYEQYF

J: TRBJ2-7
D: TRBD2
size: once
V: TRBV4-3
DNA: TGCGCCAGCAGCCACTCACTAGCGGGGCTAGTCTACGAGCAGTACTTC
CDR3: CASSHSLAGLVYEQYF

J: TRBJ1-1
D: -
size: -
V: TRBV7-3
DNA: TGTGCCAGCAGCTTAATAGCCTCCGGGACTGAAGCTTTCTTT
CDR3: CASSLIASGTEAFF

J: TRBJ1-2
D: TRBD1
size: -
V: TRBV11-2
DNA: TGTGCCAGCAGACGACAGGGCGACTATGGCTACACCTTC
CDR3: CASRRQGDYGYTF

J: TRBJ2-3
D: TRBD1
size: -
V: TRBV25-1
DNA: TGTGCCAGCACTGAGCCCGGGACAGGGGGCACAGATACGCAGTATTTT
CDR3: CASTEPGTGGTDTQYF

J: TRBJ1-3
D: -
size: -
V: TRBV5-1
DNA: TGCGCCAGCAGCTTGGGTCCGCGAAGATCTGGAAACACCATATATTTT
CDR3: CASSLGPRRSGNTIYF

J: TRBJ2-4
D: -
size: -
V: TRBV9
DNA: TGTGCCAGCAGCCCAGTAGGAGGGACGGACATTCAGTACTTC
CDR3: CASSPVGGTDIQYF

J: TRBJ2-7
D: -
size: many
V: TRBV30
DNA: TGTGCCTGGAGCGCCGAGACCTACGAGCAGTACTTC
CDR3: CAWSAETYEQYF

J: TRBJ1-1
D: -
size: -
V: TRBV4-1
DNA: TGCGCCAGCAGCCAAGATCTAGAGAACACTGAAGCTTTCTTT
CDR3: CASSQDLENTEAFF

J: TRBJ2-7
D: TRBD1
size: -
V: TRBV6-1
DNA: TGTGCCAGCAGTGAGTCATGGGGACAGGGGGTGTACGAGCAGTACTTC
CDR3: CASSESWGQGVYEQYF

J: TRBJ1-2
D: TRBD1
size: -
V: TRBV2
DNA: TGTGCCAGCAGTGTACGTCGACAGGGCCAGGACGGCTACACCTTC
CDR3: CASSVRRQGQDGYTF

J: TRBJ2-1
D: TRBD2
size: -
V: TRBV6-1
DNA: TGTGCCAGCAGTCCTTGGGCGGGGGGGAATGAGCAGTTCTTC
CDR3: CASSPWAGGNEQFF

J: TRBJ1-4
D: -
size: -
V: TRBV2
DNA: TGTGCCAGCAAGGGGGACAATGAAAAACTGTTTTTT
CDR3: CASKGDNEKLFF

J: TRBJ2-1
D: TRBD2
size: -
V: TRBV11-2
DNA: TGTGCCAGCAGCTTAGATAGTCCCGGGACTAGCGGCTACAATGAGCAGTTCTTC
CDR3: CASSLDSPGTSGYNEQFF

J: TRBJ2-2
D: -
size: -
V: TRBV29-1
DNA: TGCAGCGTGCGGACTGATTCCGGGGAGCTGTTTTTT
CDR3: CSVRTDSGELFF

J: TRBJ2-7
D: TRBD2
size: once
V: TRBV7-3
DNA: TGTGCCAGCAGCTCACCCCTAGCGGGGGGTTCCTACGAGCAGTACTTC
CDR3: CASSSPLAGGSYEQYF

J: TRBJ1-2
D: -
size: -
V: TRBV5-6
DNA: TGTGCCAGCAGCTATACAGGGCGCGGCTACACCTTC
CDR3: CASSYTGRGYTF

J: TRBJ2-7
D: TRBD1
size: -
V: TRBV29-1
DNA: TGCAGCGCCCGGACAGGGGACGAGAACGAGCAGTACTTC
CDR3: CSARTGDENEQYF

J: TRBJ2-7
D: TRBD1
size: -
V: TRBV27
DNA: TGTGCCAGCAGTTCAGGGGGCTCCTACGAGCAGTACTTC
CDR3: CASSSGGSYEQYF

J: TRBJ2-7
D: -
size: once
V: TRBV7-9
DNA: TGTGCCAGCAGCCCGGAGGGGCGCTACGAGCAGTACTTC
CDR3: CASSPEGRYEQYF

J: TRBJ1-2
D: TRBD1
size: -
V: TRBV7-2
DNA: TGTGCCAGCAGCTTTCCCGGGACAGGTGAGCCTTTTAACTATGGCTACACCTTC
CDR3: CASSFPGTGEPFNYGYTF

J: TRBJ1-3
D: -
size: -
V: TRBV11-3
DNA: TGTGCCAGCAGCCGGTCTTCTGGAAACACCATATATTTT
CDR3: CASSRSSGNTIYF

J: TRBJ1-4
D: -
size: -
V: TRBV30
DNA: TGTGCCTGGGCATCGGAGAGCGGGGAAAAACTGTTTTTT
CDR3: CAWASESGEKLFF

J: TRBJ1-2
D: TRBD1
size: -
V: TRBV5-1
DNA: TGCGCCAGCAGCCCGGGACAGGCAAGTGGCTACACCTTC
CDR3: CASSPGQASGYTF

J: TRBJ1-5
D: -
size: few
V: TRBV21-1
DNA: TGTGCCAGCAGCAACAGAGGGCCCAATCAGCCCCAGCATTTT
CDR3: CASSNRGPNQPQHF

J: TRBJ2-7
D: TRBD2
size: -
V: TRBV4-1
DNA: TGCGCCAGCAGCCATCCAGCGGGGGGCTCCTACGAGCAGTACTTC
CDR3: CASSHPAGGSYEQYF

J: TRBJ2-7
D: TRBD1
size: -
V: TRBV10-3
DNA: TGTGCCATCAGCAGACAGGGCCTAACCTACGAGCAGTACTTC
CDR3: CAISRQGLTYEQYF

J: TRBJ2-3
D: TRBD2
size: -
V: TRBV11-2
DNA: TGTGCCACCCAGCTTAGCTCTAGCGGGGGGGGGTGGGGGCAGTATTTT
CDR3: CATQLSSSGGGWGQYF

J: TRBJ2-4
D: -
size: -
V: TRBV30
DNA: TGTGCCTGGAGTCCGGGGTCGGCCAAAAACATTCAGTACTTC
CDR3: CAWSPGSAKNIQYF

J: TRBJ2-1
D: -
size: -
V: TRBV6-6
DNA: TGTGCCAGCACCCAACATAGAGACAGAGCCAATGAGCAGTTCTTC
CDR3: CASTQHRDRANEQFF

J: TRBJ2-7
D: TRBD1
size: -
V: TRBV5-1
DNA: TGCGCCAGCAGCACCTCCGGGACAGGGGCCTACGAGCAGTACTTC
CDR3: CASSTSGTGAYEQYF

J: TRBJ2-7
D: TRBD1
size: -
V: TRBV25-1
DNA: TGTGCCAGCAGTGAATGGGACAGGGCCGACGAGCAGTACTTC
CDR3: CASSEWDRADEQYF